One T cell receptor (beta chain) is described in this entry. The antigen remains undetermined. J was trimmed by 3 bases and V by 5 bases; bases with no gene match: 9. This CDR3 has 15 residues. Germline lookup yields CDR1 GTSNPN and CDR2 SVGIG (reference sequence). This sample is drawn from a study of T-cell memory formation after mild COVID-19. Findings of the study overall: Day 15 to 85 contractors were CD4/CD8 balanced; later expanders leaned CD4+.

TCRdb independently ran MiXCR on the 5' RACE reads; one entry per CDR3 protein. The sample includes fewer than 60,000 distinct CDR3 sequences, 28% of them seen just once. The sequence was collected from a man aged 18-30 years who had mild COVID-19 (a few samples of this study predate the infection). Cell type and time point are not known. This chain joins TRBV30 and TRBJ2-2, with 7 bases aligning to TRBD2. Sequenced sample: PBMCs or a T cell subset sorted from them (not recorded which). The CDR3 nucleotides are TGTGCCTGGGCGGACGGACTAGGGTACACCGGGGAGCTGTTTTTT. Protein product: CAWADGLGYTGELFF.